Each of the 18 T cell receptor beta chains below was sequenced from the same sample in a study of monozygotic twins with inflammatory bowel disease. One entry per CDR3 protein, without DNA, is what TCRdb gives after re-calling the 5' RACE reads. Across approximately 210,000 distinct CDR3 sequences, the top ten clones capture roughly 8% of the sample. Input material: blood. Every receptor here comes from a human donor with ulcerative colitis or Crohn's disease, or a healthy co-twin of an affected twin (not recorded which).

This chain links TRBV4-1 with TRBJ2-7; with no DNA, the TCRdb D assignment of TRBD2 cannot be verified. Germline-derived CDR1 and CDR2 are MGHRA and YSYEKL. This CDR3 is 14 amino acids long. CDR3 sequence: CASSQELEGFEQHF.

The chain carries TRBV7-2 and TRBJ1-1. CDR3 length equals 14 residues. From germline, CDR1 is SGHTA and CDR2 FQGNSA. CDR3 protein: CASSLGVDKSEAFF.

The rearrangement links TRBV11-2 to TRBJ2-3. Looked up from germline, CDR1 is SGHAT and CDR2 is FQNNGV. The length of the CDR3 is 13 residues. CDR3 in amino acids: CASSFHLSDTQYF.

The rearrangement links TRBV29-1 to TRBJ2-3; without DNA, the TCRdb call of TRBD2 cannot be checked. The length of the CDR3 is 13 residues. The germline CDR1 and CDR2 sequences are SQVTM and ANQGSEA. The CDR3 loop is CSVEYGPADTQYF.

The chain joins TRBV5-6 to TRBJ1-2; TCRdb gives TRBD1 as the D gene, but with no DNA this cannot be confirmed. The germline V gene has CDR1 SGHDT and CDR2 YYEEEE. The CDR3 has 14 residues. CDR3 protein: CASSFGTILHGYTF.

This CDR3 is CASSTDSTGRLSPLHF. This chain uses TRBV7-2 with TRBJ1-6. CDR3 size: 16 residues. CDR1 is SGHTA and CDR2 is FQGNSA in the germline V gene.

The chain recombines TRBV6-1 with TRBJ1-5; TCRdb reports TRBD1, a call that lacks DNA to check it against. This CDR3 contains 18 residues. Germline V gene data show CDR1 as MNHNS and CDR2 as SASEGT. The CDR3 sequence: CASSDARGGPYSNQPQHF.

The J gene is TRBJ2-7, the V gene TRBV4-2. The CDR3 spans 15 residues. Germline CDR1 reads LGHNA; CDR2 reads YNFKEQ. This chain's CDR3 is CASSELPLVTYEQYF.

The chain couples TRBV6-1 to TRBJ1-1. CDR1 and CDR2 (germline): MNHNS, SASEGT. The CDR3 extends over 15 amino acids. The chain's CDR3 is CASTSGGGSNTEAFF.

The gene calls are TRBV5-1 and TRBJ2-2. The CDR3 is 13 residues long. Germline CDR1 reads SGHRS; CDR2 reads YFSETQ. CDR3 loop: CASSLGDTGELFF.

This chain uses TRBV7-2 with TRBJ2-7; TCRdb's assignment of TRBD1 cannot be checked, as there is no DNA. Per germline, CDR1 SGHTA and CDR2 FQGNSA. CDR3 length: 12 amino acids. The CDR3 sequence is CASSSAAREQYF.

V is TRBV11-1 and J is TRBJ2-7; with no DNA, the TCRdb D assignment of TRBD1 cannot be verified. This CDR3 region has 18 residues. Germline-derived CDR1 and CDR2 are SGHAT and FQDESV (reference sequence). The CDR3 protein is CASSLLGTPARVTYEQYF.

V is TRBV29-1 and J is TRBJ2-1; TCRdb names TRBD1, which stays unverified in the absence of DNA. This CDR3 spans 15 amino acids. CDR1 and CDR2 from the germline V gene are SQVTM and ANQGSEA. The chain's CDR3 is CSFESEGGGRNEQFF.

The genes are TRBV6-1 and TRBJ2-1. There are 16 residues in the CDR3. Germline V CDR1 and CDR2: MNHNS, SASEGT. The CDR3 is CASSETLYRSYNEQFF.

The rearrangement links TRBV28 to TRBJ1-1; TCRdb indicates TRBD1, and absent DNA this call remains unverified. This CDR3 is 15 amino acids long. Germline V CDR1 and CDR2: MDHEN, SYDVKM. This chain's CDR3 is CASSFRQLLGTEAFF. The entire variable domain, with the rest obtained from reference TRBV28 and TRBJ1-1, is as follows: DVKVTQSSRYLVKRTGEKVFLECVQDMDHENMFWYRQDPGLGLRLIYFSYDVKMKEKGDIPEGYSVSREKKERFSLILESASTNQTSMYLCASSFRQLLGTEAFFGQGTRLTVV.

CDR3 region: CASSPTGFAYNEQFF. The V and J genes are TRBV28 and TRBJ2-1; no DNA is available, so the TRBD1 call from TCRdb remains unchecked. Germline values: CDR1 MDHEN, CDR2 SYDVKM. The CDR3 runs 15 residues. The full variable domain, completed using reference TRBV28 and TRBJ2-1, is DVKVTQSSRYLVKRTGEKVFLECVQDMDHENMFWYRQDPGLGLRLIYFSYDVKMKEKGDIPEGYSVSREKKERFSLILESASTNQTSMYLCASSPTGFAYNEQFFGPGTRLTVL.

The CDR3 loop reads CASSWSIGASTDTQYF. The chain employs TRBV12-3 or TRBV12-4 and TRBJ2-3. The CDR3 totals 16 residues.

This chain links TRBV6-1 with TRBJ2-3; TCRdb gives TRBD2 as the D gene, but with no DNA this cannot be confirmed. This CDR3 has 16 residues. CDR1 is MNHNS, CDR2 SASEGT, per germline. CDR3 region: CASSGRGTTSTDTQYF.